This T cell receptor beta chain was profiled in a study of tumor and adjacent non-tumor tissue in lung cancer. Study observations and caveats: Tumor repertoires had a smaller top 100 clone share than normal lung. Patients with more diverse tumor TCRs had worse survival. Tumor tissue had significantly higher TCR diversity than normal lung.

Three rounds of nested PCR, following a modified ARM-PCR protocol, produced the TCRbeta library. TCRdb analysed the multiplex PCR reads with MiXCR anew, one entry per CDR3 protein. This sample has around 74,000 distinct CDR3 sequences, with about two thirds found just once. By frequency in the sample, this clonotype is medium-sized. Its antigen is not known. Germline values: CDR1 SQVTM, CDR2 ANQGSEA. Trimming cost V 2 bases and J 4 bases; bases outside gene matches: 14. The CDR3 has 17 residues. The template was RNA from unsorted bulk tissue. This non-tumor lung sample came from over 3 cm beyond the tumor edge. Newly diagnosed lung cancer patients had thoracic surgery in China, August–November 2014, without prior chemotherapy.

The sample was distant non-tumor lung tissue. The chain combines TRBV29-1 with TRBJ1-5, with TRBD1 matching over 7 bases. The source is a woman in her 50s with non-small cell lung cancer. Here the CDR3 DNA reads TGCAGCGTTGAATGGTTCGGGCTCGCGACAGGGAATCAGCCCCAGCATTTT. Translation: CSVEWFGLATGNQPQHF.